This T cell receptor beta chain stems from a study of T cells in lung cancer brain metastases. At the level of the study: Most of the roughly 20 patients had smoked, with a median of around 43 pack-years. Study-level results: Fragmented FFPE DNA may have left the infiltrating repertoire incompletely captured. Compared with paired primaries, brain metastases showed fewer unique productive clones (roughly 1,600 versus 4,900).

To note about this clone: The antigen remains undetermined.

Assay: immunoSEQ multiplex PCR; the TCRdb copy retains only in-frame clones and omits some. The table includes 2,000 to 2,500 clones, 90% to 95% detected once. Looked up from germline, CDR1 is SGDLS and CDR2 is YYNGEE. CDR3 size: 14 residues. Deletions cut 4 bases from V and 6 bases from J, with 17 bases between. The receptor was isolated from a man aged 70-80 years with non-small cell lung cancer that had spread to the brain. This rearrangement joins TRBV9 to TRBJ2-7; D possibly corresponds to TRBD2 (6 bases). Sequenced: tumor tissue from a brain metastasis. The CDR3 coding sequence is TGTGCCAGCAGCCCACGGGACTTCGATGGCGAGCAGTACTTC. Protein sequence: CASSPRDFDGEQYF.